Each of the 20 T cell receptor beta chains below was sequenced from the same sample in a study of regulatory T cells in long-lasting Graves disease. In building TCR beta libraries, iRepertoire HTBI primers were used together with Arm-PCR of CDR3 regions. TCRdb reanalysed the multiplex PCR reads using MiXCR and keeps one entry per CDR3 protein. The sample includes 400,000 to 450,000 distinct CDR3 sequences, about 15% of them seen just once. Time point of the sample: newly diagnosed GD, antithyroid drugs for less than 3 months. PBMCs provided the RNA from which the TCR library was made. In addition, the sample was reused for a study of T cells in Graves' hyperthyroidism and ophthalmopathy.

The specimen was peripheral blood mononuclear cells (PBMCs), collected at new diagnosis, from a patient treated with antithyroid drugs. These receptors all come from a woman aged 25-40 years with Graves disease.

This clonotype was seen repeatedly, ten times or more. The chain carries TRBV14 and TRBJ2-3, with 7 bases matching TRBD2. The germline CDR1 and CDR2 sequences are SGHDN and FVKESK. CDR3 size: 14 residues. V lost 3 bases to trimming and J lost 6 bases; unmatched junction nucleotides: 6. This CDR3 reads CASSHTAGYDTQYF. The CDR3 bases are TGTGCCAGCAGCCATACAGCGGGATACGATACGCAGTATTTT.

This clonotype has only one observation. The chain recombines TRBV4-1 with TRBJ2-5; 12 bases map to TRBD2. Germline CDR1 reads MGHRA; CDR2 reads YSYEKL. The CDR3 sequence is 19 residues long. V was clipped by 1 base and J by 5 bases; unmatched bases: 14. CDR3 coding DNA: TGCGCCAGCAGCCAAGTCGGCCCCCAACTAGCGGGAGGAACGGAGACCCAGTACTTC. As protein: CASSQVGPQLAGGTETQYF.

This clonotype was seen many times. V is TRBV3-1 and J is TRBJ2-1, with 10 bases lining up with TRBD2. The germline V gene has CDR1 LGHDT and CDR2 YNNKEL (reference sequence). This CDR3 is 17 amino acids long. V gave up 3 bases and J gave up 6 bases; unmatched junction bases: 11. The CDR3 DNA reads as TGTGCCAGCAGCCAGCCAGCGGGAGGGCCTTTTGGCAATGAGCAGTTCTTC. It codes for CASSQPAGGPFGNEQFF.

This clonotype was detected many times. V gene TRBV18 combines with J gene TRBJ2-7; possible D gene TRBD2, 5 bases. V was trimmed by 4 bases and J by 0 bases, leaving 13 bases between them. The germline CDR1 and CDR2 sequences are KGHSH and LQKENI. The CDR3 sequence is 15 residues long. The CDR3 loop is CASSRNSASSYEQYF. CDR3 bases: TGTGCCAGCTCACGCAATAGCGCCTCCTCCTACGAGCAGTACTTC.

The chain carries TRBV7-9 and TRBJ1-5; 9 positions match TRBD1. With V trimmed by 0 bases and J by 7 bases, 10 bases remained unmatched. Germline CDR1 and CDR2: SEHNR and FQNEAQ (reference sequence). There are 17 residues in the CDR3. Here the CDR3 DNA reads TGTGCCAGCAGCTTAGCTCGGGACAGGGCATTAGGACAGCCCCAGCATTTT. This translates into CASSLARDRALGQPQHF.

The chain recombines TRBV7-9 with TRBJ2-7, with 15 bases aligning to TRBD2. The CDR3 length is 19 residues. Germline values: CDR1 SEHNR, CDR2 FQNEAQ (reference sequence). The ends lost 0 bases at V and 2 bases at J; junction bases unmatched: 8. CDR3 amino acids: CASSLAGLAGGLLTYEQYF. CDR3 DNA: TGTGCCAGCAGCTTAGCGGGACTAGCGGGAGGCCTCCTGACCTACGAGCAGTACTTC.

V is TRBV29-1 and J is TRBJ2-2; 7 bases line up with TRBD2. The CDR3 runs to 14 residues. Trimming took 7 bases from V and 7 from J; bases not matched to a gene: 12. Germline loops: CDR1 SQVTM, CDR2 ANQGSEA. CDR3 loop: CSGTVGGVSGELFF. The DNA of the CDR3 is TGCAGCGGGACCGTGGGAGGGGTGAGCGGGGAGCTGTTTTTT.

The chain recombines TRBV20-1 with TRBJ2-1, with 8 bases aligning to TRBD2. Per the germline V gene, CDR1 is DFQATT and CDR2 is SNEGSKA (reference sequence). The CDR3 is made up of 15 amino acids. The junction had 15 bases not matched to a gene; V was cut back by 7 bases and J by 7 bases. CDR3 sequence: CSVDPRGGGFNEQFF. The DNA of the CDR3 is TGCAGTGTTGACCCGAGGGGCGGGGGGTTTAATGAGCAGTTCTTC.

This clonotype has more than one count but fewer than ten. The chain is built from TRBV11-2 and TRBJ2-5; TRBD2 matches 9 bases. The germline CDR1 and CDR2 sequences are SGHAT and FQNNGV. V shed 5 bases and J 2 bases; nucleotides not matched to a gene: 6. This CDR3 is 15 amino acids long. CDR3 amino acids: CASSGAAGGQETQYF. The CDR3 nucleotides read TGTGCCAGCAGCGGGGCGGCGGGAGGGCAAGAGACCCAGTACTTC.

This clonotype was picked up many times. The DNA for the CDR3 is TGTGCCAGCAGCCAAGACGGGTACAATCAGCCCCAGCATTTT. Its translation is CASSQDGYNQPQHF. The chain joins TRBV3-1 to TRBJ1-5; unclear D gene. V dropped 0 bases and J dropped 3 bases, with 6 bases sitting between them. The CDR3 extends over 14 amino acids. Germline V lookup: CDR1 LGHDT, CDR2 YNNKEL (reference sequence). The full variable domain, in which reference TRBV3-1 and TRBJ1-5 provide the parts outside the CDR3, is DTAVSQTPKYLVTQMGNDKSIKCEQNLGHDTMYWYKQDSKKFLKIMFSYNNKELIINETVPNRFSPKSPDKAHLNLHINSLELGDSAVYFCASSQDGYNQPQHFGDGTRLSIL.

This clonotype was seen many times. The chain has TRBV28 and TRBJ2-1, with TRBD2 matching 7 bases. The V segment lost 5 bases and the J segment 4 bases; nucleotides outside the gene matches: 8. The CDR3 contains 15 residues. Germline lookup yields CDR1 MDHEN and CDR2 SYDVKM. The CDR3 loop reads CASSPLAEKYNEQFF. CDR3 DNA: TGTGCCAGCAGTCCCCTAGCGGAGAAATACAATGAGCAGTTCTTC.

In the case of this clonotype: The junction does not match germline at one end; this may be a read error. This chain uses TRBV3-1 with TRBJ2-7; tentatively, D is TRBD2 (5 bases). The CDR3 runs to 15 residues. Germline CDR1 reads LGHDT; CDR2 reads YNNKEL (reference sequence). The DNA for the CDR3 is TGTGCCGGCAGCCAAGAAGGAGGAACCTCCTACGAGCAGTACTTC. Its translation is CAGSQEGGTSYEQYF.

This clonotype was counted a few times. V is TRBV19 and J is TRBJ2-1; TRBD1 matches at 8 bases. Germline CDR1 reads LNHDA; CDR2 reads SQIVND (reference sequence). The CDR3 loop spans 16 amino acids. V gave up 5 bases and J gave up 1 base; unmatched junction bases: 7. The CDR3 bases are TGTGCCAGTAGTCAAGGACAGGGTGGTTCCTACAATGAGCAGTTCTTC. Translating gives CASSQGQGGSYNEQFF.

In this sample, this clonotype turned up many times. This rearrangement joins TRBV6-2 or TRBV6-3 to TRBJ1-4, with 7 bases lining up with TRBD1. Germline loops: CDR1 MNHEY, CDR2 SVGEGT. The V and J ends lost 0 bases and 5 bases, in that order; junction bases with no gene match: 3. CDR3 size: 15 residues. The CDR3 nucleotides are TGTGCCAGCAGTTACTCGGCCAGGGGGAATGAAAAACTGTTTTTT. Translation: CASSYSARGNEKLFF.

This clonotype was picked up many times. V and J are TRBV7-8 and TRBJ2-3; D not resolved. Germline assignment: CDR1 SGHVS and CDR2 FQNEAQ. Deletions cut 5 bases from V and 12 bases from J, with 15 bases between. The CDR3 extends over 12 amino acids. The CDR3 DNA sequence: TGTGCCAGCAGCCCGCAGGTCCCCCAACAGTATTTT. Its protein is CASSPQVPQQYF.

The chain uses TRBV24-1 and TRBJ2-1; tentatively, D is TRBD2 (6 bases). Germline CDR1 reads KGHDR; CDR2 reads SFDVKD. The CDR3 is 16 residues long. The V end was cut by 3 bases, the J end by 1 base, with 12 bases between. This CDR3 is CATSDPEGGSYNEQFF. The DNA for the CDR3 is TGTGCCACCAGTGATCCGGAGGGCGGGTCCTACAATGAGCAGTTCTTC.

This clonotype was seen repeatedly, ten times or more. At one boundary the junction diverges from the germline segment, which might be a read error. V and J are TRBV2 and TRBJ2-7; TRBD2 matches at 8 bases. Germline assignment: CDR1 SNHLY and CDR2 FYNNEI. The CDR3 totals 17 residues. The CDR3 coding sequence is TGTGCCAGCAGGGAAGGGGCAAGAGCGGGAGAAGGCAGCGAGCAGTACTTC. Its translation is CASREGARAGEGSEQYF.

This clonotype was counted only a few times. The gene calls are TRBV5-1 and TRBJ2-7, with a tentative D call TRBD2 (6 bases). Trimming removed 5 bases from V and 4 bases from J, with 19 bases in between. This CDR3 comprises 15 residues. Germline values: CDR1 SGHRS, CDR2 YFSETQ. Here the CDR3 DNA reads TGCGCCAGCAGACCTACGGGGACTGGAAAATACGAGCAGTACTTC. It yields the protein CASRPTGTGKYEQYF.

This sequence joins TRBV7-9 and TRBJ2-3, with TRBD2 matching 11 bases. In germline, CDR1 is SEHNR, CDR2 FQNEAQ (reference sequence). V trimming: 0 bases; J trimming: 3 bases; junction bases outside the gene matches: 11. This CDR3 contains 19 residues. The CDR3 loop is CASSLALGTSGSMTDTQYF. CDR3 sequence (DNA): TGTGCCAGCAGCTTAGCCCTAGGTACTAGCGGGAGTATGACAGATACGCAGTATTTT.

The CDR3 spells CASSTGAKSAEAFF. CDR3 DNA sequence: TGTGCCAGCAGCACCGGGGCAAAGTCCGCCGAAGCTTTCTTT. This chain links TRBV13 with TRBJ1-1; D is possibly TRBD1 (5 bases). The CDR3 has 14 amino acids. The germline CDR1 and CDR2 sequences are PRHDT and FYEKMQ (reference sequence). V was cut by 5 bases and J by 8 bases, with 18 bases left in between.